This entry lists 17 T cell receptor beta chains sequenced from one sample in a study of T cell changes during pregnancy in multiple sclerosis. Sequenced by immunoSEQ multiplex PCR; TCRdb stores in-frame clones only, minus some. The table lists some 70,000 clones, around 92% of them singletons. This material consisted of CD8+ T cells from peripheral blood mononuclear cells, taken in the third trimester of pregnancy. The source is a female donor in good health, enrolled as a control in a pregnancy study.

The gene calls are TRBV6-5 and TRBJ2-1; TRBD2 is a possible D gene (5 bases). The CDR3 consists of 12 residues. Between the trimmed V and J ends, which lost 6 bases and 8 bases, there was a span of 11 bases. CDR1 MNHEY and CDR2 SVGAGI come from the germline V gene. This CDR3 is CASSLASHEQFF. CDR3 coding DNA: TGTGCCAGCAGCTTAGCGTCCCATGAGCAGTTCTTC.

The chain uses TRBV5-4 and TRBJ2-7, with a possible D match to TRBD1 (6 bases). The CDR3 is 14 amino acids. V was clipped by 0 bases and J by 3 bases, with 10 bases between them. CDR1 and CDR2 from the germline V gene are SGHNT and YYREEE (reference sequence). CDR3 in DNA: TGTGCCAGCAGCTTGGAATCAGGGGACTACGAGCAGTACTTC. This encodes CASSLESGDYEQYF.

The CDR3 protein is CASSLGGRPQRGYTF. For the CDR3, the DNA is TGTGCCAGCAGCTTGGGCGGCCGACCCCAGAGGGGCTACACCTTC. The chain joins TRBV5-4 to TRBJ1-2; D is unclear. This CDR3 is built from 15 residues. Per the germline V gene, CDR1 is SGHNT and CDR2 is YYREEE (reference sequence). With 0 bases removed from V and 8 bases from J, the gap between germline ends came to 17 bases.

The table lists this clone with a count of one. The genes are TRBV7-9 and TRBJ1-2; tentative D call: TRBD1 (5 bases). The V and J ends lost 4 bases and 4 bases respectively, with 10 bases between them. Germline V CDR1 and CDR2: SEHNR, FQNEAQ (reference sequence). This CDR3 is built from 13 residues. CDR3 in DNA: TGTGCCAGCAGCTCAGGGTTGATCTATGGCTACACCTTC. Its protein is CASSSGLIYGYTF. The whole variable domain, remainder taken from reference TRBV7-9 and TRBJ1-2, is DTGVSQNPRHKITKRGQNVTFRCDPISEHNRLYWYRQTLGQGPEFLTYFQNEAQLEKSRLLSDRFSAERPKGSFSTLEIQRTEQGDSAMYLCASSSGLIYGYTFGSGTRLTVV.

The V gene is TRBV11-2, the J gene TRBJ1-1, with a tentative D call TRBD1 (6 bases). V shed 5 bases and J shed 1 base, with 20 bases lying between them. The CDR3 length is 17 residues. CDR1 is SGHAT and CDR2 is FQNNGV in the germline V gene. In DNA form, the CDR3 reads TGTGCCAGCAGCGATGTAAGGGGGGGGCTGGCGAACACTGAAGCTTTCTTT. It encodes CASSDVRGGLANTEAFF. Full variable domain (outside the CDR3, taken from reference TRBV11-2 and TRBJ1-1): EAGVAQSPRYKIIEKRQSVAFWCNPISGHATLYWYQQILGQGPKLLIQFQNNGVVDDSQLPKDRFSAERLKGVDSTLKIQPAKLEDSAVYLCASSDVRGGLANTEAFFGQGTRLTVV.

V is TRBV19 and J is TRBJ1-2; D is undetermined. The CDR3 length is 14 residues. V was cut by 7 bases and J by 2 bases, with 14 bases left in between. Germline-derived CDR1 and CDR2 are LNHDA and SQIVND (reference sequence). The chain's CDR3 is CASNPGGYNYGYTF. CDR3 DNA: TGTGCCAGTAATCCCGGCGGTTACAACTATGGCTACACCTTC.

The V gene is TRBV9, the J gene TRBJ1-5; possibly TRBD1 for D (5 bases). Per germline, CDR1 SGDLS and CDR2 YYNGEE. Deletions cut 0 bases from V and 3 bases from J, with 10 bases between. The CDR3 has 15 residues. The CDR3, as DNA: TGTGCCAGCAGCGTAGACGGAGGGGCCAATCAGCCCCAGCATTTT. Residues: CASSVDGGANQPQHF.

As regards this clone: Other nucleotide sequences in the sample specify the same CDR3. V gene TRBV12-5 combines with J gene TRBJ1-4; D gene unclear. The CDR3 runs to 13 residues. Deletions cut 4 bases from V and 6 bases from J, with 9 bases between. The germline gives CDR1 LGHNT, CDR2 FRNRAP. The CDR3 bases are TGTGCTAGTGGTTCCCCCTTAGATGAAAAACTGTTTTTT. Protein sequence: CASGSPLDEKLFF. Based on the CDR3 plus reference TRBV12-5 and TRBJ1-4, the full variable domain is DARVTQTPRHKVTEMGQEVTMRCQPILGHNTVFWYRQTMMQGLELLAYFRNRAPLDDSGMPKDRFSAEMPDATLATLKIQPSEPRDSAVYFCASGSPLDEKLFFGSGTQLSVL.

The V call is TRBV5-5, the J call TRBJ1-1, with 8 bases lining up with TRBD1. The CDR3 has 16 amino acids. Germline-derived CDR1 and CDR2 are SGHKS and YYEKEE (reference sequence). With 5 bases clipped from V and 1 base from J, the junction kept 10 bases outside the gene matches. The CDR3 bases are TGTGCCAGCAGTTTGACCGGACAGGGAGCGAACACTGAAGCTTTCTTT. Its protein product is CASSLTGQGANTEAFF.

This clone was observed once. The chain couples TRBV9 to TRBJ2-3; 8 nucleotides align to TRBD2. Germline CDR1 SGDLS, CDR2 YYNGEE. The length of the CDR3 is 16 residues. The V segment lost 0 bases and the J segment 1 base; nucleotides outside the gene matches: 4. The CDR3 region is CASSVVGRGGTDTQYF. Here the CDR3 DNA reads TGTGCCAGCAGCGTAGTAGGGCGGGGGGGCACAGATACGCAGTATTTT.

The chain joins TRBV19 to TRBJ2-7; D remains unclear. The CDR3 has 13 residues. Germline V gene data show CDR1 as LNHDA and CDR2 as SQIVND (reference sequence). Trimming removed 5 bases from V and 0 bases from J, with 8 bases in between. The CDR3 DNA is TGTGCCAGTAGTGCGGTGGTCTCCTACGAGCAGTACTTC. This codes for CASSAVVSYEQYF.

This chain's CDR3 is CASSFPGQKPYEQYF. CDR3 nucleotides: TGTGCCAGCAGCTTCCCGGGACAGAAGCCCTACGAGCAGTACTTC. The chain couples TRBV7-2 to TRBJ2-7, with 7 bases matching TRBD1. Germline CDR1 SGHTA, CDR2 FQGNSA. CDR3 length: 15 amino acids. V gave up 3 bases and J gave up 2 bases; unmatched junction bases: 7.

The chain employs TRBV15 and TRBJ1-6; maybe TRBD1 (5 bases). With 5 bases removed from V and 9 bases from J, the gap between germline ends came to 20 bases. The length of the CDR3 is 16 residues. CDR1 is LNHNV, CDR2 YYDKDF, per germline (reference sequence). The CDR3 loop is CATSGTDAGGGSPLHF. As DNA, the CDR3 is TGTGCCACCAGCGGCACGGACGCGGGGGGTGGTTCACCCCTCCACTTT. Based on the CDR3 plus reference TRBV15 and TRBJ1-6, the full variable domain is DAMVIQNPRYQVTQFGKPVTLSCSQTLNHNVMYWYQQKSSQAPKLLFHYYDKDFNNEADTPDNFQSRRPNTSFCFLDIRSPGLGDTAMYLCATSGTDAGGGSPLHFGNGTRLTVT.

The rearrangement links TRBV7-8 to TRBJ2-3; TRBD2 aligns across 9 bases. Per germline, CDR1 SGHVS and CDR2 FQNEAQ. This CDR3 comprises 17 residues. V lost 3 bases, J lost 5 bases, and 12 bases stayed unmatched. This chain's CDR3 is CASSFFFRGGVEDTQYF. CDR3 DNA sequence: TGTGCCAGCAGCTTTTTTTTTCGCGGGGGGGTTGAAGATACGCAGTATTTT. The full variable domain, in which reference TRBV7-8 and TRBJ2-3 provide the parts outside the CDR3, is GAGVSQSPRYKVAKRGQDVALRCDPISGHVSLFWYQQALGQGPEFLTYFQNEAQLDKSGLPSDRFFAERPEGSVSTLKIQRTQQEDSAVYLCASSFFFRGGVEDTQYFGPGTRLTVL.

This chain joins TRBV6-5 and TRBJ2-5, with D tentatively TRBD2 (6 bases). The J call may be in error: the DNA end matches TRBJ2-7 better. The germline gives CDR1 MNHEY, CDR2 SVGAGI. CDR3 length: 15 residues. CDR3 sequence: CASTGPGEEIDEQYF. DNA for the CDR3: TGTGCCAGCACGGGGCCCGGGGAGGAAATCGACGAGCAGTACTTC.

V and J are TRBV7-8 and TRBJ1-2; possibly TRBD1 for D (6 bases). The CDR3 totals 14 residues. Germline values: CDR1 SGHVS, CDR2 FQNEAQ. V lost 7 bases and J 3 bases, leaving 15 bases between the germline ends. The CDR3 loop is CASTLTQGHYGYTF. The DNA for the CDR3 is TGTGCCAGCACCCTCACACAGGGTCACTATGGCTACACCTTC.

V is TRBV9 and J is TRBJ2-5; 9 bases fit TRBD2. CDR1 and CDR2 (germline): SGDLS, YYNGEE. The CDR3 covers 14 residues. V shed 2 bases, J shed 5 bases, and the junction held 4 bases outside the gene matches. CDR3 bases: TGTGCCAGCAGCGTTCCTAGCGGGGATGAGACCCAGTACTTC. Amino acids: CASSVPSGDETQYF.